Each of the 10 T cell receptor beta chains below was sequenced from the same sample in a study of T cells in Graves' hyperthyroidism and ophthalmopathy (dated by TCRdb to 2018 to 2020). The method behind the library was multiplex PCR. Sequencing took place on an Illumina HiSeq 2000. Amplification of TCR beta CDR3 regions was carried out from RNA transcripts. For the first round of RT-PCR on the TCR CDR3, the HTBI primer set was used together with the Qiagen OneStep RT-PCR kit. TCRdb reanalyzed the raw reads on its own, using fastp at Q25 for trimming and MiXCR for clone calling, and kept in-frame beta chains. Rows matching on CDR3 protein sequence are summarized as one entry with the most common DNA and genes. This sample has a few hundred thousand distinct CDR3 sequences in its table, and roughly 16% of those were observed once. Of the sample, less than 3.5% is held by the ten largest clones. Sequences were obtained from blood. The receptors derive from a woman between 40 and 55 years old with Graves' ophthalmopathy.

This clonotype was seen only a few times. This chain connects TRBV5-4 to TRBJ2-3; D is unresolved. The V and J ends lost 5 bases and 4 bases respectively, with 11 bases between them. This CDR3 is 13 amino acids long. The germline V gene encodes CDR1 SGHNT and CDR2 YYREEE (reference sequence). The CDR3 protein is CASSTQDPDTQYF. CDR3 DNA sequence: TGTGCCAGCAGTACCCAGGACCCAGATACGCAGTATTTT.

The chain employs TRBV6-2 or TRBV6-3 and TRBJ2-7; TRBD1 aligns across 7 bases. Germline CDR1 is MNHEY and CDR2 is SVGEGT. Unmatched junction bases numbered 11, after V lost 5 bases and J lost 13 bases. This CDR3 region has 12 residues. In DNA form, the CDR3 reads TGTGCCAGCAGTCTCCCGGGACAGCGACACTACTTC. Translation: CASSLPGQRHYF.

This clonotype was seen only a few times. A read error may explain this, as a much larger clone is one base away. The genes are TRBV9 and TRBJ2-7; D is undetermined. V was cut by 7 bases and J by 2 bases, with 10 bases left in between. This CDR3 region has 12 residues. In germline, CDR1 is SGDLS, CDR2 YYNGEE. CDR3: CASGAAPYEQYF. The CDR3 DNA follows: TGTGCCAGCGGAGCCGCCCCCTACGAGCAGTACTTC. Drawing the rest from reference TRBV9 and TRBJ2-7, the complete variable domain is DSGVTQTPKHLITATGQRVTLRCSPRSGDLSVYWYQQSLDQGLQFLIQYYNGEERAKGNILERFSAQQFPDLHSELNLSSLELGDSALYFCASGAAPYEQYFGPGTRLTVT.

As for this clonotype: A read error may produce the germline difference seen at one junction end. V and J are TRBV10-3 and TRBJ2-1; 7 positions agree with TRBD2. This CDR3 spans 13 amino acids. Germline CDR1 is ENHRY and CDR2 is SYGVKD. The DNA of the CDR3 is TGTGCCATCAGACCGCGGGACTACAATGAGCGGTTCTTC. Translating gives CAIRPRDYNERFF.

This clonotype has a count of ten or more. This chain uses TRBV5-1 with TRBJ2-1; unclear D gene. Per the germline V gene, CDR1 is SGHRS and CDR2 is YFSETQ. V was clipped by 0 bases and J by 0 bases, with 7 bases between them. The CDR3 has 15 residues. The CDR3 DNA sequence: TGCGCCAGCAGCTTGGAACGGAGCTCCTACAATGAGCAGTTCTTC. It is translated as CASSLERSSYNEQFF.

This clonotype has just a few counts. This rearrangement joins TRBV27 to TRBJ2-3; 7 bases line up with TRBD2. Looked up from germline, CDR1 is MNHEY and CDR2 is SMNVEV (reference sequence). The CDR3 spans 17 residues. V dropped 2 bases and J dropped 0; count of bases not matched to a gene: 8. The CDR3 loop is CASSLIGLADSTDTQYF. The CDR3 DNA is TGTGCCAGCAGTTTAATCGGGCTAGCGGATAGCACAGATACGCAGTATTTT.

This clonotype was seen many times. The rearrangement links TRBV7-3 to TRBJ2-2; D gene ambiguous. The CDR3 contains 14 residues. V was shortened by 0 bases and J by 5 bases, with 7 bases between the two germline ends. CDR1 is SGHTA and CDR2 is FQGTGA in the germline V gene. CDR3 nucleotides: TGTGCCAGCAGCTTAACCCCCGAAACCGGGGAGCTGTTTTTT. As protein: CASSLTPETGELFF.

This clonotype showed up many times. This sequence joins TRBV30 and TRBJ2-1, with 13 nucleotides matching TRBD2. Germline V CDR1 and CDR2: GTSNPN, SVGIG (reference sequence). The ends lost 8 bases at V and 13 bases at J; junction bases unmatched: 8. This CDR3 spans 12 amino acids. The CDR3 region has the DNA TGTGCCCTCCGGACTAGCGGGAGTAATCAGTTCTTC. It yields the protein CALRTSGSNQFF.

The genes are TRBV3-1 and TRBJ1-2; 7 bases are shared with TRBD1. Germline lookup yields CDR1 LGHDT and CDR2 YNNKEL (reference sequence). The CDR3 totals 15 residues. J gave up 5 bases and V 1 base, and 7 bases lay outside the gene matches. The CDR3 loop reads CASSQGNRGSYGYTF. The CDR3 DNA sequence: TGTGCCAGCAGCCAAGGGAACAGGGGAAGTTATGGCTACACCTTC.

The V call is TRBV27, the J call TRBJ1-4; D uncertain. Trimming cost V 1 base and J 4 bases, with 7 bases left between them. Per germline, CDR1 MNHEY and CDR2 SMNVEV (reference sequence). This CDR3 is 14 amino acids long. The CDR3 bases are TGTGCCAGCAGTTTATTCAGCCGTAATGAAAAACTGTTTTTT. This sequence encodes CASSLFSRNEKLFF. Complete variable domain (other parts from reference TRBV27 and TRBJ1-4): EAQVTQNPRYLITVTGKKLTVTCSQNMNHEYMSWYRQDPGLGLRQIYYSMNVEVTDKGDVPEGYKVSRKEKRNFPLILESPSPNQTSLYFCASSLFSRNEKLFFGSGTQLSVL.